These T cell receptor beta chains were read from a single sample in a study of T cells after yellow fever vaccination. TCRdb fed the 5' RACE reads into MiXCR, producing one record per CDR3 protein. The sample contains roughly 310,000 distinct CDR3 sequences, 8.5% to 9% of which appear only once. The sample in question was PBMCs, obtained on the day of the first yellow fever vaccination. These TCRs come from a man between 18 and 29 years old who received the YFV17D yellow fever vaccine. CDR3s include the opening cysteine and the closing phenylalanine or tryptophan. Each record gives: J gene, D gene, V gene, clone size, CDR3 DNA, CDR3 protein. D genes are given only for firm matches. Clone sizes are given selectively: once, few, many, or a class where the clone is expanded.

TRBJ1-6	NA	TRBV25-1	NA	TGTGCCAGCAGTGTAGGGTTGGTTTCACCCCTCCACTTT	CASSVGLVSPLHF
TRBJ2-7	NA	TRBV27	few	TGTGCCAGCAGTTCGGGCAGGGCGTACGAGCAGTACTTC	CASSSGRAYEQYF
TRBJ1-1	NA	TRBV14	NA	TGTGCCAGCAGCCAAGTTGGGGGGGCATTGACTGAAGCTTTCTTT	CASSQVGGALTEAFF
TRBJ2-1	TRBD2	TRBV19	few	TGTGCCAGTAGTGTAGCGGGGAGCTCCTACAATGAGCAGTTCTTC	CASSVAGSSYNEQFF
TRBJ2-5	NA	TRBV5-1	NA	TGCGCCAGCAGCTTGGAGAACCGCGGCCTGCAAGAGACCCAGTACTTC	CASSLENRGLQETQYF
TRBJ1-1	TRBD1	TRBV5-4	many	TGTGCCAGCAGCTTGGGGGGACAGGGGGAATTAAGTGAAGCTTTCTTT	CASSLGGQGELSEAFF
TRBJ2-1	NA	TRBV20-1	few	TGCAGTGCTAGATGGCCGGGACGCCAAAACTACAATGAGCAGTTCTTC	CSARWPGRQNYNEQFF
TRBJ2-7	TRBD2	TRBV30	NA	TGTGCCTGGAGACTAGCGGGCTACGAGCAGTACTTC	CAWRLAGYEQYF
TRBJ2-3	TRBD2	TRBV6-5	NA	TGTGCCAGCAGTTACTCGAGTGGGGGAGGGCACGCCGCAGATACGCAGTATTTT	CASSYSSGGGHAADTQYF
TRBJ2-7	NA	TRBV11-1	few	TGTGCCAGCAGCCCACGCTGGGTCGGGGGCCGACTCCTTCCCTACGAGCAGTACTTC	CASSPRWVGGRLLPYEQYF
TRBJ2-5	NA	TRBV6-2/TRBV6-3	many	TGTGCCAGCAGTTACTCGAGTGGGACCCAGTACTTC	CASSYSSGTQYF
TRBJ1-5	TRBD1	TRBV5-1	few	TGCGCCAGCAGCTTGGTTCCTCTAGGACAGGCTAGCAATCAGCCCCAGCATTTT	CASSLVPLGQASNQPQHF
TRBJ1-1	NA	TRBV12-3/TRBV12-4	once	TGTGCCAGCAGTTTGTTCCTGTTTAGCGCTTTCTTT	CASSLFLFSAFF
TRBJ2-1	NA	TRBV29-1	many	TGCAGCGTTGCCGGGACTCCCTACAATGAGCAGTTCTTC	CSVAGTPYNEQFF
TRBJ1-2	NA	TRBV5-6	NA	TGTGCCAGCAGCTTGGATTTTTCGTCAGGAACGACGTATGGCTACACCTTC	CASSLDFSSGTTYGYTF
TRBJ1-1	NA	TRBV7-9	many	TGTGCCAGCAGCTTGAGGGGAGGAGAGGCTGAAGCTTTCTTT	CASSLRGGEAEAFF